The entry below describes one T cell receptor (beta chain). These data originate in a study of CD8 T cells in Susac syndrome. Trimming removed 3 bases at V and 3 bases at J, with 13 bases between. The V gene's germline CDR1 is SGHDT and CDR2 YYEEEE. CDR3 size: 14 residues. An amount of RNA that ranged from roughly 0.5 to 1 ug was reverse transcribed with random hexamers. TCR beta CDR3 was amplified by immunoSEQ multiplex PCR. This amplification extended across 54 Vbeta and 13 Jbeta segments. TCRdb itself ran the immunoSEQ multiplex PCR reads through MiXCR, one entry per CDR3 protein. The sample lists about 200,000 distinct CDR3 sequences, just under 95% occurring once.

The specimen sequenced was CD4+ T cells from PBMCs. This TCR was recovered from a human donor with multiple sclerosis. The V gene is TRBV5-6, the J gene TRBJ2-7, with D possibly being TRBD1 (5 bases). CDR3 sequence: CASSSEPQGYEQYF. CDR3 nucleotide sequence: TGTGCCAGCAGCTCGGAACCCCAGGGCTACGAGCAGTACTTC. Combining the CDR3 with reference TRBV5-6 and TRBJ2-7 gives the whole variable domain DAGVTQSPTHLIKTRGQQVTLRCSPKSGHDTVSWYQQALGQGPQFIFQYYEEEERQRGNFPDRFSGHQFPNYSSELNVNALLLGDSALYLCASSSEPQGYEQYFGPGTRLTVT.